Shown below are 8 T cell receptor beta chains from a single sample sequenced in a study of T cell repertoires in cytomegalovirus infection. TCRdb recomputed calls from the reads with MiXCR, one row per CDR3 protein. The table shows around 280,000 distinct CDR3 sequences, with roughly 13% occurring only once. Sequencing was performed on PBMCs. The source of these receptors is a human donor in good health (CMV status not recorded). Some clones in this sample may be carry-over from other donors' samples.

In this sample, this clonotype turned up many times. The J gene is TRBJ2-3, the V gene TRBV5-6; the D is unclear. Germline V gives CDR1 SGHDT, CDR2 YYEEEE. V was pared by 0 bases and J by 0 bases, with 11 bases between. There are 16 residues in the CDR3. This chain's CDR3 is CASSLVSSFSTDTQYF. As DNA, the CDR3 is TGTGCCAGCAGCTTGGTCAGCTCCTTTAGCACAGATACGCAGTATTTT.

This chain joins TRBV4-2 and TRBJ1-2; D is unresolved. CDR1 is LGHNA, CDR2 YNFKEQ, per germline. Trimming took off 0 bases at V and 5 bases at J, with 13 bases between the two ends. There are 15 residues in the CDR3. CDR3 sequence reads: CASSQDASLVYGYTF. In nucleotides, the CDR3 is TGTGCCAGCAGCCAAGATGCCAGTTTGGTGTATGGCTACACCTTC.

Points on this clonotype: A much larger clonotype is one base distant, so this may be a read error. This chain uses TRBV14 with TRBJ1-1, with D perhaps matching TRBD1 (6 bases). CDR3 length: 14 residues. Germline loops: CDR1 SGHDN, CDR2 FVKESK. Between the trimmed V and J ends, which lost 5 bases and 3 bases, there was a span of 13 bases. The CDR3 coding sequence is TGTGCCAGCAGCTTTGGTCGGGGGCACACTGAAGCTTTCTTT. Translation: CASSFGRGHTEAFF.

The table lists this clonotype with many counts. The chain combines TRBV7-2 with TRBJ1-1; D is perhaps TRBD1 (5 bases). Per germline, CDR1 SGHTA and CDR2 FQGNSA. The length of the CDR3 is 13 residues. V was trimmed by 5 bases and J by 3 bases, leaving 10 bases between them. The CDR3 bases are TGTGCCAGCAGCCCAGGGCCCTACACTGAAGCTTTCTTT. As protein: CASSPGPYTEAFF.

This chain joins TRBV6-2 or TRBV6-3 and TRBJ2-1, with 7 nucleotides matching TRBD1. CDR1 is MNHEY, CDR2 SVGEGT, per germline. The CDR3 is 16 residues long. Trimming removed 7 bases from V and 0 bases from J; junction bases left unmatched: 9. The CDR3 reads CASISLTGNSYNEQFF. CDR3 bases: TGTGCCAGCATTTCACTGACAGGGAACTCCTACAATGAGCAGTTCTTC.

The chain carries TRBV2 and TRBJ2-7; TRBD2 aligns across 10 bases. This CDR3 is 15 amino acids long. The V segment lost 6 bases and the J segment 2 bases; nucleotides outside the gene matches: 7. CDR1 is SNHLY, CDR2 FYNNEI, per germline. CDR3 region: CASRLAGDRTYEQYF. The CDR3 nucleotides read TGTGCCAGCAGGCTAGCGGGAGATCGGACCTACGAGCAGTACTTC. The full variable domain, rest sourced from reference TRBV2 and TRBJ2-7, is EPEVTQTPSHQVTQMGQEVILRCVPISNHLYFYWYRQILGQKVEFLVSFYNNEISEKSEIFDDQFSVERPDGSNFTLKIRSTKLEDSAMYFCASRLAGDRTYEQYFGPGTRLTVT.

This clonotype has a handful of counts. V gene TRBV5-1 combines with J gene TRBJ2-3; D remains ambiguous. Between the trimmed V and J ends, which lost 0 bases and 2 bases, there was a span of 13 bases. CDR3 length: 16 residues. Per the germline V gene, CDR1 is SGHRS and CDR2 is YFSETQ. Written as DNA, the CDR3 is TGCGCCAGCAGCTTGGCCGGAGCAGCGAACACAGATACGCAGTATTTT. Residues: CASSLAGAANTDTQYF.

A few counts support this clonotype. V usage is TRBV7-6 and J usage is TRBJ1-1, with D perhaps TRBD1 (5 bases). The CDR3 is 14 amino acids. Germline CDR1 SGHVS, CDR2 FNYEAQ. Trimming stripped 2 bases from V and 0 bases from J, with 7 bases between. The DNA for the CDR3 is TGTGCCAGCAGCTTACCAGGGATGAACACTGAAGCTTTCTTT. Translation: CASSLPGMNTEAFF.